The 30 T cell receptor beta chains given below trace back to one sample, sequenced in a study of shared clonotypes between healthy human individuals. Clones were read by immunoSEQ multiplex PCR, and TCRdb kept only the in-frame ones, dropping some. Of about 680,000 clones listed, under 80% were seen once; the top ten hold 1.5% to 2%. The sample taken for sequencing was memory CD4+ T cells sorted from blood. Subset given: CD45RA-negative fraction. The receptors shown here come from a woman in her thirties in good health.

The chain employs TRBV7-9 and TRBJ1-1; D is unclear. V lost 7 bases to trimming and J lost 0 bases, with 12 bases between them. The length of the CDR3 is 14 residues. CDR1 and CDR2 from the germline V gene are SEHNR and FQNEAQ (reference sequence). The CDR3 DNA is TGTGCCAGCATGGGAGGAAACATGAACACTGAAGCTTTCTTT. As protein: CASMGGNMNTEAFF.

For this clone: The same CDR3 can be traced to other DNA sequences in this sample. The chain employs TRBV27 and TRBJ2-1; no reliable D call. The CDR3 sequence is 11 residues long. Trimming pared 5 bases from V and 3 bases from J, leaving 2 bases between. The germline CDR1 and CDR2 sequences are MNHEY and SMNVEV (reference sequence). In DNA, the CDR3 is TGTGCCAGCAGTCGCTACAATGAGCAGTTCTTC. Its protein product is CASSRYNEQFF.

As for this clone: Being one base from a much bigger clone, this may be a read error. The CDR3 DNA sequence: TGTGCCAGCAGCTTTGCCACCGGGGAGCTGTTTTTT. This translates into CASSFATGELFF. The genes are TRBV7-9 and TRBJ2-2; the D is unclear. CDR3 size: 12 residues. The V end lost 3 bases, the J end lost 4 bases, and 3 bases lay between the germline ends. CDR1 is SEHNR and CDR2 is FQNEAQ in the germline V gene (reference sequence).

CDR3 DNA: TGTGCCAGCAGTTTTGACAGGAGATTAACAGATACGCAGTATTTT. Its protein is CASSFDRRLTDTQYF. The chain is built from TRBV28 and TRBJ2-3; D is perhaps TRBD1 (6 bases). Per germline, CDR1 MDHEN and CDR2 SYDVKM. Trimming shortened V by 3 bases and J by 3 bases, and 13 bases separated the two germline ends. The CDR3 loop spans 15 amino acids.

This clone was picked up many times. The rearrangement joins TRBV6-1 to TRBJ2-3; 10 bases agree with TRBD2. There are 15 residues in the CDR3. V gave up 4 bases and J gave up 8 bases; unmatched junction bases: 9. CDR1 and CDR2 from the germline V gene are MNHNS and SASEGT. The CDR3 is CASSVLAGVVGTQYF. CDR3 sequence (DNA): TGTGCCAGCAGTGTTCTAGCGGGAGTAGTAGGTACGCAGTATTTT.

This clone was found a few times. This chain uses TRBV9 with TRBJ2-3; 8 bases align to TRBD2. Per the germline V gene, CDR1 is SGDLS and CDR2 is YYNGEE. The CDR3 contains 14 residues. The V segment lost 4 bases and the J segment 4 bases; nucleotides outside the gene matches: 5. Here the CDR3 reads CASSMSGSADTQYF. As DNA, the CDR3 is TGTGCCAGCAGCATGAGCGGGAGTGCAGATACGCAGTATTTT. Combining the CDR3 with reference TRBV9 and TRBJ2-3 gives the whole variable domain DSGVTQTPKHLITATGQRVTLRCSPRSGDLSVYWYQQSLDQGLQFLIQYYNGEERAKGNILERFSAQQFPDLHSELNLSSLELGDSALYFCASSMSGSADTQYFGPGTRLTVL.

This chain joins TRBV18 and TRBJ2-2, with D perhaps matching TRBD2 (5 bases). The germline V gene has CDR1 KGHSH and CDR2 LQKENI. With 1 base removed from V and 5 bases from J, the gap between germline ends came to 11 bases. CDR3 length: 15 residues. DNA for the CDR3: TGTGCCAGCTCACCACTCCGGGAAAAGACCGGGGAGCTGTTTTTT. It codes for CASSPLREKTGELFF.

The table lists this clone with a count of one. The J gene is TRBJ2-3, the V gene TRBV6-5, with unresolved D. V gave up 10 bases and J gave up 2 bases, with 13 bases separating them. Germline V gene lookup returns CDR1 MNHEY and CDR2 SVGAGI. The CDR3 extends over 13 amino acids. CDR3 region: CATLSGITDTQYF. CDR3 sequence (DNA): TGTGCCACCTTGTCCGGAATCACAGATACGCAGTATTTT.

For this clone: Given a much more abundant clone one base away, this may be a read error. The V gene is TRBV6-6, the J gene TRBJ2-1; 10 bases agree with TRBD2. J gave up 0 bases and V 7 bases, and 3 bases lay outside the gene matches. CDR1 and CDR2 (germline): MNHNY, SVGAGI (reference sequence). The CDR3 is 15 residues long. In DNA form, the CDR3 reads TGTGCCAGCACCGCTAGCGGGAGCTCCTACAATGAGCAGTTCTTC. It encodes CASTASGSSYNEQFF.

V is TRBV6-5 and J is TRBJ2-1, with no clear D. The V gene lost 7 bases and the J gene lost 4 bases, with 8 bases spanning the gap. Germline CDR1 MNHEY, CDR2 SVGAGI. The CDR3 runs to 12 residues. This CDR3 reads CASTDGYNEQFF. The CDR3 DNA reads TGTGCCAGCACCGACGGATACAATGAGCAGTTCTTC.

V gene TRBV28 combines with J gene TRBJ2-7; TRBD1 or TRBD2 may be the D gene (5 bases each). Trimming stripped 6 bases from V and 2 bases from J, with 20 bases between. The CDR3 is made up of 16 amino acids. Germline CDR1 and CDR2: MDHEN and SYDVKM. CDR3 sequence: CASRRDGGPAPYEQYF. The CDR3 nucleotides read TGTGCCAGCAGACGGGATGGGGGACCGGCCCCCTACGAGCAGTACTTC.

Only one count was recorded for this clone. The chain combines TRBV5-1 with TRBJ2-6, with D perhaps matching TRBD1 (5 bases). Trimming took off 5 bases at V and 1 base at J, with 13 bases between the two ends. The germline gives CDR1 SGHRS, CDR2 YFSETQ. The length of the CDR3 is 16 residues. CDR3 region: CASRRQGLSGANVLTF. The CDR3 bases are TGCGCCAGCAGAAGGCAGGGCCTATCTGGGGCCAACGTCCTGACTTTC.

This clone was observed a handful of times. The chain employs TRBV27 and TRBJ1-5, with a tentative D call TRBD1 (6 bases). CDR1 is MNHEY and CDR2 is SMNVEV in the germline V gene (reference sequence). V was pared by 8 bases and J by 9 bases, with 17 bases between. This CDR3 spans 13 amino acids. Here the CDR3 reads CASGRDNSGPQHF. The DNA for the CDR3 is TGTGCCAGCGGCCGGGACAATTCTGGGCCCCAGCATTTT.

For the CDR3, the DNA is TGTGCCAGCAGTTACCCCGGGGCCGGAAACACCATATATTTT. It translates to CASSYPGAGNTIYF. The chain is built from TRBV6-6 and TRBJ1-3; possible D gene TRBD1, 5 bases. In germline, CDR1 is MNHNY, CDR2 SVGAGI (reference sequence). The V end lost 2 bases, the J end lost 4 bases, and 9 bases lay between the germline ends. CDR3 length equals 14 residues.

In regard to this clone: In the same sample, other DNA sequences code for this CDR3. This chain connects TRBV9 to TRBJ2-2, with 8 nucleotides matching TRBD1. V was pared by 2 bases and J by 2 bases, with 2 bases of the junction left unmatched. The CDR3 is 15 residues long. Germline lookup yields CDR1 SGDLS and CDR2 YYNGEE. CDR3 amino acids: CASSVGTGNTGELFF. The CDR3 nucleotides read TGTGCCAGCAGCGTCGGGACAGGAAACACCGGGGAGCTGTTTTTT.

A few counts support this clone. The chain links TRBV4-1 to TRBJ1-3; D remains unclear. V gave up 2 bases and J gave up 0 bases, with 2 bases separating them. The CDR3 has 13 residues. The germline CDR1 and CDR2 sequences are MGHRA and YSYEKL. The CDR3 loop reads CASSQNSGNTIYF. CDR3 sequence (DNA): TGCGCCAGCAGCCAAAACTCTGGAAACACCATATATTTT.

The chain combines TRBV5-4 with TRBJ1-5, with 7 bases aligning to TRBD1. Germline CDR1 is SGHNT and CDR2 is YYREEE (reference sequence). The CDR3 runs to 16 residues. V shed 0 bases and J 4 bases; nucleotides not matched to a gene: 7. The CDR3 DNA reads TGTGCCAGCAGCTTGGCCGTAGGGGGCGCGAATCAGCCCCAGCATTTT. Encoded protein: CASSLAVGGANQPQHF. Filled out from reference TRBV5-4 and TRBJ1-5, the complete variable domain reads ETGVTQSPTHLIKTRGQQVTLRCSSQSGHNTVSWYQQALGQGPQFIFQYYREEENGRGNFPPRFSGLQFPNYSSELNVNALELDDSALYLCASSLAVGGANQPQHFGDGTRLSIL.

The gene calls are TRBV6-1 and TRBJ2-2; 7 bases line up with TRBD2. CDR1 MNHNS and CDR2 SASEGT come from the germline V gene. V lost 7 bases and J lost 3; bases outside the gene matches: 5. The CDR3 has 14 amino acids. Written as DNA, the CDR3 is TGTGCCAGCACCCGGGCGGGAGACACCGGGGAGCTGTTTTTT. Translated, it gives CASTRAGDTGELFF.

V and J are TRBV6-6 and TRBJ2-1; D may be TRBD2 (7 bases). The germline gives CDR1 MNHNY, CDR2 SVGAGI (reference sequence). The ends were cut back, 2 bases at V and 6 bases at J, with 14 bases in the middle. CDR3 length equals 15 residues. CDR3 DNA sequence: TGTGCCAGCAGTTACCGGGTCGGGGGGCCCAATGAGCAGTTCTTC. Its protein product is CASSYRVGGPNEQFF.

The rearrangement joins TRBV7-9 to TRBJ1-2, with 10 bases that match TRBD1. Trimming at V came to 4 bases and at J to 3 bases, leaving 8 bases not matched to a gene. This CDR3 region has 16 residues. Germline loops: CDR1 SEHNR, CDR2 FQNEAQ (reference sequence). The CDR3 region is CASSSPEDRGYYGYTF. Written as DNA, the CDR3 is TGTGCCAGCAGCTCCCCGGAGGACAGGGGGTACTATGGCTACACCTTC. Using reference TRBV7-9 and TRBJ1-2 for the parts outside the CDR3, the full variable domain is DTGVSQNPRHKITKRGQNVTFRCDPISEHNRLYWYRQTLGQGPEFLTYFQNEAQLEKSRLLSDRFSAERPKGSFSTLEIQRTEQGDSAMYLCASSSPEDRGYYGYTFGSGTRLTVV.

The gene calls are TRBV25-1 and TRBJ2-1, with 7 bases lining up with TRBD1. Germline assignment: CDR1 MGHDK and CDR2 SYGVNS. V was pared by 9 bases and J by 5 bases, with 13 bases of the junction left unmatched. The CDR3 runs 15 residues. The CDR3 loop is CASDGTGTDNNEQFF. In DNA, the CDR3 is TGTGCCAGTGATGGTACCGGGACAGACAACAATGAGCAGTTCTTC. The whole variable domain, remainder taken from reference TRBV25-1 and TRBJ2-1, is EADIYQTPRYLVIGTGKKITLECSQTMGHDKMYWYQQDPGMELHLIHYSYGVNSTEKGDLSSESTVSRIRTEHFPLTLESARPSHTSQYLCASDGTGTDNNEQFFGPGTRLTVL.

This clone was observed a single time. This rearrangement joins TRBV7-9 to TRBJ1-2, with a weak D call TRBD1 (5 bases). This CDR3 spans 13 amino acids. The V gene's germline CDR1 is SEHNR and CDR2 FQNEAQ (reference sequence). Trimming left V 5 bases short and J 8 bases short, with 15 bases between. The CDR3 DNA sequence: TGTGCCAGCAGCCATGCGCCGGGGGACGGCTACACCTTC. Protein sequence: CASSHAPGDGYTF.

Turning to this clone: The junction and the germline gene differ at one end; a read error may be behind it. The rearrangement links TRBV11-1 to TRBJ2-7; D is uncertain. This CDR3 is 16 amino acids long. Per germline, CDR1 SGHAT and CDR2 FQDESV (reference sequence). The CDR3 DNA sequence: TGTGCCAGCAACTTAGGACCGACGGTGCAAACCTACGAGCAGTACTTC. The encoded protein is CASNLGPTVQTYEQYF.

The chain has TRBV10-3 and TRBJ1-5, with D uncertain. The germline CDR1 and CDR2 sequences are ENHRY and SYGVKD. This CDR3 comprises 13 residues. The V end lost 6 bases, the J end lost 4 bases, and 10 bases lay between the germline ends. In DNA form, the CDR3 reads TGTGCCATCAGGGGGTTGGTTAATCAGCCCCAGCATTTT. Its translation is CAIRGLVNQPQHF.

This clone has only a few counts. The chain has TRBV9 and TRBJ2-3; 7 bases fit TRBD1. V trimming: 6 bases; J trimming: 6 bases; junction bases outside the gene matches: 13. Germline-derived CDR1 and CDR2 are SGDLS and YYNGEE. CDR3 size: 15 residues. Here the CDR3 reads CASTVSTGRKDTQYF. The CDR3 DNA reads as TGTGCCAGCACCGTGTCGACAGGGCGTAAGGATACGCAGTATTTT.

The V and J genes are TRBV27 and TRBJ2-3; 10 bases map to TRBD2. The CDR3 runs to 14 residues. After removal of 6 bases from V and 3 bases from J, the junction contained 3 bases not matched to a gene. CDR1 is MNHEY, CDR2 SMNVEV, per germline (reference sequence). In nucleotides, the CDR3 is TGTGCCAGCAGGCTAGCGGGAGTTACAGATACGCAGTATTTT. Translated: CASRLAGVTDTQYF.

This chain joins TRBV25-1 and TRBJ2-2; D ambiguous. The CDR3 loop spans 17 amino acids. CDR1 is MGHDK and CDR2 is SYGVNS in the germline V gene. V shed 6 bases and J shed 3 bases, with 20 bases lying between them. Here the CDR3 DNA reads TGTGCCAGCAGCCTCAACACCGGGTCCCGCCACACCGGGGAGCTGTTTTTT. Translated: CASSLNTGSRHTGELFF.

The sample holds a few counts of this clone. This sequence joins TRBV2 and TRBJ2-5; 7 bases map to TRBD1. Trimming removed 6 bases from V and 5 bases from J; junction bases left unmatched: 6. The length of the CDR3 is 13 residues. Germline CDR1 and CDR2: SNHLY and FYNNEI. CDR3 nucleotide sequence: TGTGCCAGCAGCGGACAGGCCGGGGAGACCCAGTACTTC. This translates into CASSGQAGETQYF.

The CDR3 loop is CASSHSGRGRSYNEQFF. CDR3 sequence (DNA): TGCGCCAGCAGCCATTCCGGGCGGGGGCGCTCCTACAATGAGCAGTTCTTC. This rearrangement joins TRBV4-1 to TRBJ2-1; possible D gene TRBD2, 7 bases. The CDR3 covers 17 residues. Trimming shortened V by 3 bases and J by 0 bases, and 15 bases separated the two germline ends. Germline CDR1 is MGHRA and CDR2 is YSYEKL.

The rearrangement uses TRBV5-4 and TRBJ2-3; maybe TRBD1 (6 bases). Germline V gene sequence: CDR1 SGHNT, CDR2 YYREEE (reference sequence). Trimming removed 2 bases from V and 4 bases from J, with 17 bases in between. The CDR3 contains 16 residues. The CDR3 bases are TGTGCCAGCAGCTTCGGGCCCGCAGGGGTCGCAGATACGCAGTATTTT. It specifies CASSFGPAGVADTQYF.